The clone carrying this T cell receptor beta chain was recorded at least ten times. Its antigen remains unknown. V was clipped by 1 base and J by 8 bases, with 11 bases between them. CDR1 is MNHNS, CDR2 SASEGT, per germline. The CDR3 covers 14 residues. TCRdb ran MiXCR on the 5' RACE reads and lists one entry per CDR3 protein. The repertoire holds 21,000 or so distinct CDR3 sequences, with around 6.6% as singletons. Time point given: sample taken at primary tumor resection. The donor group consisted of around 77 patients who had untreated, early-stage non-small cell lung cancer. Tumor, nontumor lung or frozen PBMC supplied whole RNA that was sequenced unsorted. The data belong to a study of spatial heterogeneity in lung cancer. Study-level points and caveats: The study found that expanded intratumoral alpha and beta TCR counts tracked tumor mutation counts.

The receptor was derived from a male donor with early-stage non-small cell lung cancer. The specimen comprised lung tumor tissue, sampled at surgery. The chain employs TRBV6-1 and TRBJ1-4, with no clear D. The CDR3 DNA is TGTGCCAGCAGTGAAGTATCGACGTCGGAAAAACTGTTTTTT. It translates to CASSEVSTSEKLFF.